Sequencing of this TCR beta chain was carried out in a study of regulatory T cells in long-lasting Graves disease. Study-level information: By definition, persistent Graves' disease involved antithyroid drugs for over 5 years alongside positive TSH receptor antibodies. Whole-study findings and limits: Persistent cases favored TRBV28, TRBJ1-2 and TRBJ2-5. Results may be inaccurate due to the small sample size.

There are a few counts of this clonotype. Antigen unknown. The TCR beta library used iRepertoire HTBI primers with Arm-PCR amplification of CDR3. In TCRdb, the multiplex PCR reads were re-called with MiXCR into one record per CDR3 protein. The sample yields 300,000 to 400,000 distinct CDR3 sequences, around 20% seen once. J lost 4 bases, V lost 2 bases, and 13 bases had no gene match. In germline, CDR1 is GTSNPN, CDR2 SVGIG (reference sequence). This CDR3 has 16 amino acids. Described time point: persistent/refractory GD, antithyroid drugs over 5 years with positive TRAb. From PBMCs, RNA was extracted and then used to make the TCR library.

Material: peripheral blood mononuclear cells (PBMCs), obtained when the disease was refractory, from a patient treated with antithyroid drugs. This clonotype was obtained from a female donor with Graves disease. The chain recombines TRBV30 with TRBJ2-7; TRBD1 aligns across 8 bases. The CDR3 loop reads CAWSRRSAGGAYEQYF. CDR3 sequence (DNA): TGTGCCTGGAGTAGACGGTCGGCAGGGGGCGCATACGAGCAGTACTTC.